These 16 T cell receptor beta chains came from one sample sequenced in a study of shared T cell receptors in the human thymus. The repertoire was sequenced with immunoSEQ multiplex PCR; TCRdb's copy has only in-frame clones and lacks some. Found here are 630,000 or so clones, approximately 89% of them singletons; the top ten hold about 0.0094%. These records were also assigned to another study, of human thymus T cells.

Sequencing used thymocytes. The receptors were sampled from a boy in the first two years of life with a congenital heart defect.

The chain is built from TRBV27 and TRBJ2-1, with 8 bases that match TRBD1. V shed 2 bases, J shed 2 bases, and the junction held 5 bases outside the gene matches. This CDR3 region has 16 residues. Germline loops: CDR1 MNHEY, CDR2 SMNVEV (reference sequence). The CDR3 spells CASSLRQGATYNEQFF. In DNA form, the CDR3 reads TGTGCCAGCAGTTTAAGGCAGGGGGCAACCTACAATGAGCAGTTCTTC.

This rearrangement joins TRBV14 to TRBJ2-3; D is possibly TRBD2 (5 bases). The CDR3 totals 18 residues. CDR1 and CDR2 (germline): SGHDN, FVKESK. Trimming shortened V by 0 bases and J by 7 bases, and 23 bases separated the two germline ends. The chain's CDR3 is CASSQEEEGRLLPNTQYF. The CDR3 coding sequence is TGTGCCAGCAGCCAAGAAGAAGAGGGAAGGCTCCTTCCGAATACGCAGTATTTT. The variable domain in full, completed from reference TRBV14 and TRBJ2-3, reads EAGVTQFPSHSVIEKGQTVTLRCDPISGHDNLYWYRRVMGKEIKFLLHFVKESKQDESGMPNNRFLAERTGGTYSTLKVQPAELEDSGVYFCASSQEEEGRLLPNTQYFGPGTRLTVL.

V and J are TRBV4-1 and TRBJ1-1; 9 nucleotides agree with TRBD1. Germline V lookup: CDR1 MGHRA, CDR2 YSYEKL. This CDR3 has 19 residues. J lost 2 bases, V lost 4 bases, and 17 bases had no gene match. CDR3 DNA sequence: TGCGCCAGCAGCCCGTCCCGGGACAGGGACCTAACCCTCAACACTGAAGCTTTCTTT. This gives the protein CASSPSRDRDLTLNTEAFF.

The chain has TRBV9 and TRBJ2-1; possibly TRBD1 for D (6 bases). The CDR3 sequence is 14 residues long. Germline values: CDR1 SGDLS, CDR2 YYNGEE. V lost 4 bases, J lost 8 bases, and 16 bases lay in between. The CDR3 DNA reads as TGTGCCAGCAGCCTTCTACAGGGAAGGGATGAGCAGTTCTTC. This sequence encodes CASSLLQGRDEQFF. Together with reference TRBV9 and TRBJ2-1, the CDR3 gives the full variable domain: DSGVTQTPKHLITATGQRVTLRCSPRSGDLSVYWYQQSLDQGLQFLIQYYNGEERAKGNILERFSAQQFPDLHSELNLSSLELGDSALYFCASSLLQGRDEQFFGPGTRLTVL.

The chain carries TRBV28 and TRBJ2-3; 10 bases line up with TRBD1. The trim removed 5 bases at V and 2 bases at J, leaving 4 bases unmatched. CDR3 size: 15 residues. Germline V CDR1 and CDR2: MDHEN, SYDVKM. CDR3: CASSQTGGLTDTQYF. CDR3 coding DNA: TGTGCCAGCAGTCAGACAGGGGGCCTCACAGATACGCAGTATTTT.

The chain recombines TRBV30 with TRBJ2-7; D not resolved. Looked up from germline, CDR1 is GTSNPN and CDR2 is SVGIG (reference sequence). The CDR3 has 16 residues. Trimming stripped 1 base from V and 0 bases from J, with 16 bases between. The CDR3 protein is CAWSDTVEAPSYEQYF. The CDR3, as DNA: TGTGCCTGGAGTGATACCGTAGAGGCCCCCTCCTACGAGCAGTACTTC.

This clone was seen a handful of times. The gene calls are TRBV28 and TRBJ1-5; the D is unclear. CDR1 MDHEN and CDR2 SYDVKM come from the germline V gene. CDR3 length equals 11 residues. V lost 3 bases and J lost 6, with 3 bases in between. The CDR3 DNA follows: TGTGCCAGCAGTTTCGGTCAGCCCCAGCATTTT. It yields the protein CASSFGQPQHF.

The V gene is TRBV28, the J gene TRBJ2-7; 7 bases line up with TRBD2. The germline V gene has CDR1 MDHEN and CDR2 SYDVKM. V shed 3 bases and J 2 bases; nucleotides not matched to a gene: 7. The CDR3 spans 15 residues. This CDR3 is CASSLGGGLPYEQYF. The CDR3 nucleotides are TGTGCCAGCAGTTTGGGGGGGGGACTACCCTACGAGCAGTACTTC.

The rearrangement uses TRBV11-2 and TRBJ1-2; D gene unclear. Germline V gives CDR1 SGHAT, CDR2 FQNNGV. V was cut by 0 bases and J by 6 bases, with 11 bases left in between. The CDR3 totals 14 residues. CDR3 loop: CASSLEGSGNGYTF. CDR3 in DNA: TGTGCCAGCAGCTTAGAGGGGTCGGGAAATGGCTACACCTTC.

About this clone itself: The junction departs from germline at one end; a sequencing error may be responsible. CDR3 region: CASSLRQGTSYEQYF. The CDR3 DNA reads as TGTGCTAGCAGCCTGAGACAGGGGACTTCCTACGAGCAGTACTTC. The chain carries TRBV7-7 and TRBJ2-7; 8 positions match TRBD1. The germline V gene encodes CDR1 SSHAT and CDR2 FNYEAQ (reference sequence). CDR3 length: 15 amino acids.

The rearrangement uses TRBV7-9 and TRBJ1-2, with TRBD1 identical over 8 bases. Germline values: CDR1 SEHNR, CDR2 FQNEAQ (reference sequence). This CDR3 is 17 amino acids long. The trim removed 3 bases at V and 0 bases at J, leaving 9 bases unmatched. DNA for the CDR3: TGTGCCAGCAGCTTCCTGGACAGGGCTACTTCTAACTATGGCTACACCTTC. Protein sequence: CASSFLDRATSNYGYTF. Full variable domain (outside the CDR3, taken from reference TRBV7-9 and TRBJ1-2): DTGVSQNPRHKITKRGQNVTFRCDPISEHNRLYWYRQTLGQGPEFLTYFQNEAQLEKSRLLSDRFSAERPKGSFSTLEIQRTEQGDSAMYLCASSFLDRATSNYGYTFGSGTRLTVV.

V is TRBV5-4 and J is TRBJ2-5, with 9 nucleotides matching TRBD2. Germline CDR1 SGHNT, CDR2 YYREEE (reference sequence). CDR3 length: 15 amino acids. The junction had 8 bases not matched to a gene; V was cut back by 3 bases and J by 5 bases. The chain's CDR3 is CASSSRGGAGETQYF. The CDR3 nucleotides read TGTGCCAGCAGCTCGCGCGGGGGGGCCGGGGAGACCCAGTACTTC.

The rearrangement joins TRBV30 to TRBJ2-5; D not resolved. Per germline, CDR1 GTSNPN and CDR2 SVGIG (reference sequence). Trimming took 1 base from V and 3 from J, leaving 12 bases between them. This CDR3 spans 14 amino acids. DNA for the CDR3: TGTGCCTGGAGTGGCGAGAGCCAAGAAGAGACCCAGTACTTC. Protein product: CAWSGESQEETQYF.

The V gene is TRBV5-1, the J gene TRBJ2-2, with D possibly being TRBD1 (5 bases). This CDR3 contains 16 residues. The ends were cut back, 4 bases at V and 0 bases at J, with 13 bases in the middle. The germline gives CDR1 SGHRS, CDR2 YFSETQ. The CDR3 sequence is CASSLRTPANTGELFF. The DNA for the CDR3 is TGCGCCAGCAGCCTCAGGACACCTGCGAACACCGGGGAGCTGTTTTTT.

This clone came up once. This rearrangement joins TRBV7-2 to TRBJ1-6, with D tentatively TRBD1 (6 bases). The CDR3 extends over 16 amino acids. V was trimmed by 5 bases and J by 9 bases, leaving 20 bases between them. Looked up from germline, CDR1 is SGHTA and CDR2 is FQGNSA. The chain's CDR3 is CASSPVGRGFASPLHF. CDR3 DNA: TGTGCCAGCAGCCCCGTAGGCAGGGGATTCGCTTCACCCCTCCACTTT.

This clone has just one count. The chain combines TRBV7-2 with TRBJ2-2, with 7 nucleotides matching TRBD2. This CDR3 comprises 15 residues. Germline assignment: CDR1 SGHTA and CDR2 FQGNSA. Losses at the gene ends were 2 bases for V and 4 bases for J; bases not matched to a gene: 4. The DNA for the CDR3 is TGTGCCAGCAGCTTAACGGGGGAGGGCACCGGGGAGCTGTTTTTT. It specifies CASSLTGEGTGELFF.